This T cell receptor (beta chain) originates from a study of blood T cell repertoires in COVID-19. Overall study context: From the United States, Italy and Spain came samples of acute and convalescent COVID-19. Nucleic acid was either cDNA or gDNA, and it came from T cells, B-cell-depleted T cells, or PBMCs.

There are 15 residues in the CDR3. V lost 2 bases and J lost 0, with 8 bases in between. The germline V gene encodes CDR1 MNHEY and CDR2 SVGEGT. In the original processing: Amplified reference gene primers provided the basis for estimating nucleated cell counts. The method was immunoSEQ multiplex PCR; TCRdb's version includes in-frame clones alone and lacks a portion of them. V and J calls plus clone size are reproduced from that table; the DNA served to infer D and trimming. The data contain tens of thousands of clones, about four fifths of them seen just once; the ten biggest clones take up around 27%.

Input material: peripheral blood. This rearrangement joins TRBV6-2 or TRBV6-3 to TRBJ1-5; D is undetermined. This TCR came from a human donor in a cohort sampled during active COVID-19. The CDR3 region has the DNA TGTGCCAGCAGTTACGGCGGATATAGCAATCAGCCCCAGCATTTT. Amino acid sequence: CASSYGGYSNQPQHF.